The entry below describes one T cell receptor (beta chain). It has no known antigen specificity. Base qualities are not recorded, but no much larger clone differs from it by a single base. This sample is part of a study of cytomegalovirus exposure and HLA in healthy donors (dated by TCRdb to 2016 to 2017). General notes on the study: The 650 to 800 repertoires of the first cohort and the roughly 120 validation repertoires were produced on the same platform, according to a later analysis. High-throughput TCR immunosequencing, statistical association of individual TCRs with disease status, and machine learning were combined to predict cytomegalovirus infection status. A separate validation cohort of approximately 120 different subjects was used in addition to the approximately 700-subject first cohort. The study was designed to test whether signatures of past pathogen exposure could be identified by cataloging public T cell receptors.

Donors formed part of the validation cohort, which comprised about 130 subjects and was distinct from the first cohort of fewer than 750 subjects. Library generation was performed with the immunoSEQ multiplex PCR assay. The original methods were these. A statistical classification framework was built to diagnose cytomegalovirus status from the catalog of TCR beta chain sequences. What TCRdb holds here is the immuneACCESS table cut down to in-frame rearrangements. Part of the clones is not present; checked against another copy, under half of the missing clones reflect an unresolved V gene, and the others are unexplained. V and J calls and clone size are those listed in that table; D and trimming were worked out from the DNA. The sample contains 150,000 to 200,000 clones, 85% of them found a single time. The ten largest clonotypes hold 15% to 20% of the sample. What the authors observed across the whole study: In vitro tests confirmed that a few of the cytomegalovirus-associated TCR beta chains recognize cytomegalovirus antigens. Most TCR sequences were seen in very few donors, while some public TCRs were found in many individuals. In both the original and validation cohorts, the classifier was reported to diagnose cytomegalovirus status with high specificity and sensitivity. A later analysis lacked HLA typing for the validation cohort, so it scored co-occurrence in that cohort across all 110 or so repertoires. In the study, 150 to 200 TCR beta chains were listed as associated with cytomegalovirus. A later analysis found that TCRs clustered in the first cohort also tended to co-occur in the roughly 110 validation repertoires, with approximately 95% of cluster scores above 0. According to the authors, the approach could potentially be generalized to other disease states and immunological phenotypes.

The sample consisted of PBMCs. This TCR was recovered from a man between 18 and 29 years old in good health and CMV-seropositive.

In nucleotides, the sequence is TGTGCCAGCAGCTTCCTAGCGTCTCTACGGTACAATGAGCAGTTCTTC. It is translated as CASSFLASLRYNEQFF. In this chain, TRBV27 is recombined with TRBJ2-1; TRBD2 is perhaps the D gene, given 6 matching bases. The germline V gene encodes CDR1 MNHEY and CDR2 SMNVEV (reference sequence). Trimming takes 6 bases from V and 4 bases from J, and the germline ends sit 19 bases apart. Including cysteine and phenylalanine, the CDR3 has 16 amino acids. Of the read, only the CDR3 DNA is kept; its 48 bases are in frame from base 1.